These T cell receptor beta chains were read from a single sample in a study of T cells after yellow fever vaccination. Each CDR3 protein is one row after TCRdb ran MiXCR on the 5' RACE reads. The repertoire holds tens of thousands of distinct CDR3 sequences, approximately 7% seen once, with 36% in the top ten. The sample here was CD8+ T cells sorted from PBMCs, taken 15 days after the yellow fever booster vaccination. Source of these receptors: a man under 40 who received the YFV17D yellow fever vaccine. Each CDR3 is given with its conserved first and last residue. D genes are given only for firm matches. Clone sizes are given selectively: once, few, many, or a class where the clone is expanded.

CDR3 DNA: TGTGCCACCAGTGATTTTACTGGCGGGTCTAGCGGGGGCACAGATACGCAGTATTTT
CDR3 protein: CATSDFTGGSSGGTDTQYF
clone size: many
J gene: TRBJ2-3
D gene: TRBD2
V gene: TRBV24-1

CDR3 DNA: TGTGCCAGCAGCTGGACTAGCGGGGAATACAATGAGCAGTTCTTC
CDR3 protein: CASSWTSGEYNEQFF
clone size: many
J gene: TRBJ2-1
D gene: TRBD2
V gene: TRBV7-3

CDR3 DNA: TGCGCCAGCAGCCAAGATCGAAGGGGGCAAGAGACCCAGTACTTC
CDR3 protein: CASSQDRRGQETQYF
clone size: -
J gene: TRBJ2-5
D gene: -
V gene: TRBV4-3

CDR3 DNA: TGTGCCAGCAGTTACAGCGGGGGTTACAATGAGCAGTTCTTC
CDR3 protein: CASSYSGGYNEQFF
clone size: many
J gene: TRBJ2-1
D gene: TRBD2
V gene: TRBV6-2/TRBV6-3

CDR3 DNA: TGTGCCAGCAGTGAATTTGGCGGGAACAACTATGGCTACACCTTC
CDR3 protein: CASSEFGGNNYGYTF
clone size: many
J gene: TRBJ1-2
D gene: -
V gene: TRBV6-1

CDR3 DNA: TGTGCCAGCAGCTTAATAGGGGGGGACTCTGGAAACACCATATATTTT
CDR3 protein: CASSLIGGDSGNTIYF
clone size: few
J gene: TRBJ1-3
D gene: -
V gene: TRBV7-9

CDR3 DNA: TGCGCCAGCAGCCAAGAGATAGCGGCCACTTTCTACGAGCAGTACTTC
CDR3 protein: CASSQEIAATFYEQYF
clone size: many
J gene: TRBJ2-7
D gene: -
V gene: TRBV4-3

CDR3 DNA: TGTGCCAGCTCCTTGGGGACAGGGTTCTACGAGCAGTACTTC
CDR3 protein: CASSLGTGFYEQYF
clone size: many
J gene: TRBJ2-7
D gene: TRBD1
V gene: TRBV2

CDR3 DNA: TGTGCCAGCAGTGACACCCCCGAGGACACCGGGGAGCTGTTTTTT
CDR3 protein: CASSDTPEDTGELFF
clone size: many
J gene: TRBJ2-2
D gene: -
V gene: TRBV2

CDR3 DNA: TGTGCCAGCCTGAGCGGACTAGCGGGGTACAATGAGCAGTTCTTC
CDR3 protein: CASLSGLAGYNEQFF
clone size: many
J gene: TRBJ2-1
D gene: TRBD2
V gene: TRBV28

CDR3 DNA: TGCACCAGCCAAACTAGCGTTGGGGCCAACGTCCTGACTTTC
CDR3 protein: CTSQTSVGANVLTF
clone size: -
J gene: TRBJ2-6
D gene: TRBD2
V gene: TRBV5-1

CDR3 DNA: TGTGCCAGCAGTTTTTCGGGACTAGCGGGAGAATACGAGCAGTACTTC
CDR3 protein: CASSFSGLAGEYEQYF
clone size: many
J gene: TRBJ2-7
D gene: TRBD2
V gene: TRBV28

CDR3 DNA: TGTGCCGCGCAAGGGGGCCGGGCGGGGACTGAAGCTTTCTTT
CDR3 protein: CAAQGGRAGTEAFF
clone size: many
J gene: TRBJ1-1
D gene: TRBD1
V gene: TRBV7-9

CDR3 DNA: TGCAGTGCCCGGCCTAGCGGGAGTTGGGAGCAGTACTTC
CDR3 protein: CSARPSGSWEQYF
clone size: many
J gene: TRBJ2-7
D gene: TRBD2
V gene: TRBV20-1

CDR3 DNA: TGCAGTGCTACCCACTCACTAGCGGGCTACAATGAGCAGTTCTTC
CDR3 protein: CSATHSLAGYNEQFF
clone size: many
J gene: TRBJ2-1
D gene: TRBD2
V gene: TRBV20-1

CDR3 DNA: TGTGCCAGCAGCCCCATAACGGAGACCCAGTACTTC
CDR3 protein: CASSPITETQYF
clone size: many
J gene: TRBJ2-5
D gene: -
V gene: TRBV11-2

CDR3 DNA: TGCGCCAGCAGCCATGCCCCCGCGGGAGGCACAGACAATGAGCAGTTCTTC
CDR3 protein: CASSHAPAGGTDNEQFF
clone size: many
J gene: TRBJ2-1
D gene: TRBD2
V gene: TRBV4-3

CDR3 DNA: TGTGCCAGCAGCTTGGGGAGCGGGAGAGGGGAATACGAGCAGTACTTC
CDR3 protein: CASSLGSGRGEYEQYF
clone size: -
J gene: TRBJ2-7
D gene: TRBD2
V gene: TRBV7-2

CDR3 DNA: TGTGCCAGTACCCCGGGACAGGGGGTTTCCTACGAGCAGTACTTC
CDR3 protein: CASTPGQGVSYEQYF
clone size: many
J gene: TRBJ2-7
D gene: TRBD1
V gene: TRBV19

CDR3 DNA: TGCGCCAGCAGCGGCCTTCTGGGTGATAGGAACGAGCAGTACTTC
CDR3 protein: CASSGLLGDRNEQYF
clone size: many
J gene: TRBJ2-7
D gene: -
V gene: TRBV4-3

CDR3 DNA: TGCAGTGCTAGCGACAGCTACTATGGCTACACCTTC
CDR3 protein: CSASDSYYGYTF
clone size: -
J gene: TRBJ1-2
D gene: -
V gene: TRBV20-1